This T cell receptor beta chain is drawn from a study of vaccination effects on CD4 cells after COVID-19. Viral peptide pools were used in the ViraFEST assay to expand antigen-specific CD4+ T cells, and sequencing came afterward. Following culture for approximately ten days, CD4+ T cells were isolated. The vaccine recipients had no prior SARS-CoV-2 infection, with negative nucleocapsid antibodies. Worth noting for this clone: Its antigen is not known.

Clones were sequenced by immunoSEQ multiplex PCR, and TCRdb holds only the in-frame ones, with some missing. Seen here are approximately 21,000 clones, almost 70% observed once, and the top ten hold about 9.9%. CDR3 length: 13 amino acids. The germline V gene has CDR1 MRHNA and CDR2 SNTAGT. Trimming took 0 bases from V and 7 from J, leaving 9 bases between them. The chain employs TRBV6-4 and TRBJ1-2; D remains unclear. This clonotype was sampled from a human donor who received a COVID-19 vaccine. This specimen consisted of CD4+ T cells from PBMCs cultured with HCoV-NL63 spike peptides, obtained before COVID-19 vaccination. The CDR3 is CASSDSAEGGYTF. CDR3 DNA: TGTGCCAGCAGTGACTCGGCAGAAGGTGGCTACACCTTC.